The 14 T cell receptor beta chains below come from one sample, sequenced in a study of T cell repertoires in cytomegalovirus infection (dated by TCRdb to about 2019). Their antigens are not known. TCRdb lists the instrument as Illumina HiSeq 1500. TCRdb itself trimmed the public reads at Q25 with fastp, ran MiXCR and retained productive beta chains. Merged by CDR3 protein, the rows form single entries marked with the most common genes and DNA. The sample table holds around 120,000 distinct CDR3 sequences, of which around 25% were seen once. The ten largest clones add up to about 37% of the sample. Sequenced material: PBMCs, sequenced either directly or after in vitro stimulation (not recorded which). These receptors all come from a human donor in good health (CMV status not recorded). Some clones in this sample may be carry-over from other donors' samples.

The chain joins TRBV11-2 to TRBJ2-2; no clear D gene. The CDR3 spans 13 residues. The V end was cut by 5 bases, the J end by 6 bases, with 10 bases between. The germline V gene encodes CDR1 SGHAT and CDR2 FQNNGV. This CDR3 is CASSTQYPGELFF. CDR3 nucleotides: TGTGCCAGCAGCACACAGTACCCCGGGGAGCTGTTTTTT.

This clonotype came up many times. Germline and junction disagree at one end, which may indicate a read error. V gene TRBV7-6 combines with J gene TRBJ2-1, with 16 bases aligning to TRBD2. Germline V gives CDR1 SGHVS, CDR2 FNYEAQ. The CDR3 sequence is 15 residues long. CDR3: CASSLDGTSGGVSAF. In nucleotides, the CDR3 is TGTGCCAGCAGCTTAGATGGGACTAGCGGGGGGGTCTCCGCCTTC.

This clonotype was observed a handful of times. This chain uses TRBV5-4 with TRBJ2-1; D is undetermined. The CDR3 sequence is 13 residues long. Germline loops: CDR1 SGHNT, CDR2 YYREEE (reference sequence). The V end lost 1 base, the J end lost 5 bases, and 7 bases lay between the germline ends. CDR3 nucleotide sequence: TGTGCCAGCAGCTTGTTGCCGGACAATGAGCAGTTCTTC. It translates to CASSLLPDNEQFF.

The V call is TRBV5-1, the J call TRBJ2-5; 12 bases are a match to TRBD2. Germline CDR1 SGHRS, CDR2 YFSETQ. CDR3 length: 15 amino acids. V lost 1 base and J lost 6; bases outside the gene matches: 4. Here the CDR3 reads CASSLQTSGRKTQYF. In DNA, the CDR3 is TGCGCCAGCAGCTTGCAGACTAGCGGGAGAAAGACCCAGTACTTC.

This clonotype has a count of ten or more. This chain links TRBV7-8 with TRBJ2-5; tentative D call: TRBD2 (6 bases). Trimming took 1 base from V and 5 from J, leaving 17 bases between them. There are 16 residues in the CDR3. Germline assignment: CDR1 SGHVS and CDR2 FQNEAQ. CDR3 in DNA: TGTGCCAGCAGCTTAGAGGAGTTCGGGGGACGGGAGACCCAGTACTTC. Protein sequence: CASSLEEFGGRETQYF.

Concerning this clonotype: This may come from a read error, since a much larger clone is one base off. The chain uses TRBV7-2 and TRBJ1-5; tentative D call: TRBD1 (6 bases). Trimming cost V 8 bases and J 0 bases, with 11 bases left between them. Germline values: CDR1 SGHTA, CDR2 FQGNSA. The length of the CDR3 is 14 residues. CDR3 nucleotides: TGTGCCAGCGTAGGGGGGACTAGCAATCAGCCCCAGCATTTT. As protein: CASVGGTSNQPQHF. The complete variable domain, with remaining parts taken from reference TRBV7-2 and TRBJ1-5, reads GAGVSQSPSNKVTEKGKDVELRCDPISGHTALYWYRQSLGQGLEFLIYFQGNSAPDKSGLPSDRFSAERTGGSVSTLTIQRTQQEDSAVYLCASVGGTSNQPQHFGDGTRLSIL.

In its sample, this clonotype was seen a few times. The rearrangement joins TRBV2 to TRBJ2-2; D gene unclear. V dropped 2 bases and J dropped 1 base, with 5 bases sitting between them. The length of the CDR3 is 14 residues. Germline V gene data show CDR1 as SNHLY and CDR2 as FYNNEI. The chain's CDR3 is CASSEFGNTGELFF. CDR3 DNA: TGTGCCAGCAGTGAATTCGGGAACACCGGGGAGCTGTTTTTT.

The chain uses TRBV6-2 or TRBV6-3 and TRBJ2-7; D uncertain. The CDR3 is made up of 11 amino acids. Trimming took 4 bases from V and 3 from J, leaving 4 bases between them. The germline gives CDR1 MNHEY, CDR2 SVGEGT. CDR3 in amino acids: CASSWGYEQYF. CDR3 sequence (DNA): TGTGCCAGCAGTTGGGGCTACGAGCAGTACTTC.

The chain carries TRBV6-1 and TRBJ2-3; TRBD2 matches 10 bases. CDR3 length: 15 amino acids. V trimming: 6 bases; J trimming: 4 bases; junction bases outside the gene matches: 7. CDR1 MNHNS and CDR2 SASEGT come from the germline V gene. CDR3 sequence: CASRLAGGFADTQYF. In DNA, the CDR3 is TGTGCCAGCAGATTAGCGGGAGGTTTCGCAGATACGCAGTATTTT.

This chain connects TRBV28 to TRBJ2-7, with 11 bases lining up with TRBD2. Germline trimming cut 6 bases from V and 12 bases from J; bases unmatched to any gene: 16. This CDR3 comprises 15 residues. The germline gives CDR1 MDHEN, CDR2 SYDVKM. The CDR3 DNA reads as TGTGCCAGCAGCCCTTGGGGACTAGCGGCACACCCCCTGTACTTC. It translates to CASSPWGLAAHPLYF.

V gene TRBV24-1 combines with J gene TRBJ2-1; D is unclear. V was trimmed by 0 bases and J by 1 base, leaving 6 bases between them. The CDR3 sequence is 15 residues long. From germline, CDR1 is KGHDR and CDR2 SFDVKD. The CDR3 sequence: CATSDLRDSYNEQFF. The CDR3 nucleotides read TGTGCCACCAGTGATTTGAGGGATTCCTACAATGAGCAGTTCTTC.

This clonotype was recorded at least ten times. CDR3 residues: CASSLVGERGGGYTF. CDR3 coding DNA: TGTGCCAGCAGCTTAGTTGGAGAGAGGGGAGGTGGCTACACCTTC. V gene TRBV7-8 combines with J gene TRBJ1-2; a weak D match, TRBD1 (5 bases). Trimming left V 1 base short and J 7 bases short, with 16 bases between. The CDR3 sequence is 15 residues long. Germline-derived CDR1 and CDR2 are SGHVS and FQNEAQ.

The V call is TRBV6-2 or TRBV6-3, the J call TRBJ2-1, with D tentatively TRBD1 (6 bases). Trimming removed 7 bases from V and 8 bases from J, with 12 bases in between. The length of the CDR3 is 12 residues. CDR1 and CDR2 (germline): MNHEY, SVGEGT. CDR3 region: CASKGWGHEQFF. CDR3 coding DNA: TGTGCCAGCAAGGGGTGGGGGCATGAGCAGTTCTTC.

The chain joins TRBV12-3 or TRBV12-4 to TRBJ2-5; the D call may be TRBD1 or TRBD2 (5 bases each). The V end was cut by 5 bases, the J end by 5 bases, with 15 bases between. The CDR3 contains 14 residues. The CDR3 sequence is CASSQRGSVETQYF. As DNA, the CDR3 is TGTGCCAGCAGTCAGAGGGGTTCAGTCGAGACCCAGTACTTC.